This paragraph covers one TCR beta chain sequence. From germline, CDR1 is MNHEY and CDR2 SMNVEV (reference sequence). The CDR3 has 15 amino acids. With 2 bases removed from V and 0 bases from J, the gap between germline ends came to 10 bases. The data derive from a study of blood T cell repertoires in COVID-19. Study summary: Italy, Spain and the United States were the sources of the convalescent and acute COVID-19 samples.

TCRdb keeps only in-frame clones here, not all; method: immunoSEQ multiplex PCR. The sample holds more than 300,000 clones; 70% to 90% are singletons and the top ten take 1.2%. Living in 24 US areas, the participants were between roughly 18 and 90 years of age. Cohort assignment relied on participant-reported clinical history. The recovered donors of Cohort 3 showed two negative PCRs, clearance, or symptom resolution. Input material: PBMCs or T cells enriched from blood (not recorded which). This receptor was obtained from a young woman who had recovered from COVID-19. The chain is built from TRBV27 and TRBJ1-1, with no clear D. The DNA for the CDR3 is TGTGCCAGCAGTTTAATAGCGGCGATGAACACTGAAGCTTTCTTT. Its translation: CASSLIAAMNTEAFF.